The T cell receptor beta chain under discussion was sequenced for a study of blood T cells in healthy people across ages. Through a sample-barcoded 5' primer and a J-beta primer mix, a second PCR was run for roughly 6 to 12 cycles. Using its own MiXCR run on the 5' RACE reads, TCRdb lists one record per CDR3 protein. This sample has roughly 500,000 distinct CDR3 sequences; roughly 28% occur once, and the top ten carry less than 20%. V lost 2 bases and J lost 3, with 10 bases in between. The germline gives CDR1 SQVTM, CDR2 ANQGSEA. The CDR3 covers 13 residues. The sample consisted of blood. The sequence was obtained from a woman in her sixties or seventies in good health. The chain joins TRBV29-1 to TRBJ1-1; no definite D call. The CDR3 here is CSVETGIHTEAFF. Written as DNA, the CDR3 is TGCAGCGTTGAAACCGGAATTCACACTGAAGCTTTCTTT.